The 15 T cell receptor beta chains presented below share a single source sample, sequenced in a study of TIL therapy for anti-PD-1-resistant metastatic lung cancer. Sequencing used immunoSEQ v3. Here immunoSEQ multiplex PCR was the method, and the copy in TCRdb shows in-frame clones only, minus some. Of 55,000 to 65,000 clones in the sample, around 68% were seen once. Time point indicated: pre-treatment sample, taken before nivolumab and TIL therapy. Sequences were derived from blood, sampled at baseline. Every receptor here comes from a person between 30 and 80 years old with non-small cell lung cancer.

This clone has only one observation. The sample carries other DNA sequences with the same CDR3. J is TRBJ1-5 and V is TRBV5-1; D call uncertain. CDR3 length: 14 residues. V was pared by 0 bases and J by 1 base, with 5 bases between. The germline CDR1 and CDR2 sequences are SGHRS and YFSETQ. CDR3 in DNA: TGCGCCAGCAGCTTGGATTCAAGCAATCAGCCCCAGCATTTT. It encodes CASSLDSSNQPQHF. Combining the CDR3 with reference TRBV5-1 and TRBJ1-5 gives the whole variable domain KAGVTQTPRYLIKTRGQQVTLSCSPISGHRSVSWYQQTPGQGLQFLFEYFSETQRNKGNFPGRFSGRQFSNSRSEMNVSTLELGDSALYLCASSLDSSNQPQHFGDGTRLSIL.

The V gene is TRBV7-8, the J gene TRBJ2-6; no definite D call. Germline V lookup: CDR1 SGHVS, CDR2 FQNEAQ. This CDR3 region has 14 residues. Deletions cut 7 bases from V and 2 bases from J, with 9 bases between. CDR3 in DNA: TGTGCCAGCAAGCTTAGAGCTGGGGCCAACGTCCTGACTTTC. It translates to CASKLRAGANVLTF.

This clone was seen a few times. The CDR3 region has the DNA TGTGCCAGCAAGCGGGGCTCTGGCAATCAGCCCCAGCATTTT. This gives the protein CASKRGSGNQPQHF. The chain joins TRBV19 to TRBJ1-5; perhaps TRBD1 as D (5 bases). This CDR3 has 14 residues. Trimming removed 9 bases from V and 2 bases from J, with 14 bases in between. Germline V gene sequence: CDR1 LNHDA, CDR2 SQIVND (reference sequence). The entire variable domain, with the rest obtained from reference TRBV19 and TRBJ1-5, is as follows: DGGITQSPKYLFRKEGQNVTLSCEQNLNHDAMYWYRQDPGQGLRLIYYSQIVNDFQKGDIAEGYSVSREKKESFPLTVTSAQKNPTAFYLCASKRGSGNQPQHFGDGTRLSIL.

A single count supports this clone. V and J are TRBV13 and TRBJ2-1, with 11 bases identical to TRBD2. The germline CDR1 and CDR2 sequences are PRHDT and FYEKMQ (reference sequence). Losses at the gene ends were 5 bases for V and 4 bases for J; bases not matched to a gene: 7. The CDR3 is 16 residues long. As DNA, the CDR3 is TGTGCCAGCAGCACTCAATTAGCGGGAGGGTACAATGAGCAGTTCTTC. Amino acids: CASSTQLAGGYNEQFF.

V is TRBV10-3 and J is TRBJ2-5; D perhaps matches TRBD1 (6 bases). Germline V gene data show CDR1 as ENHRY and CDR2 as SYGVKD. V gave up 3 bases and J gave up 5 bases, with 16 bases separating them. The CDR3 is 15 amino acids. The CDR3 reads CAISDPQGSMETQYF. DNA of the CDR3: TGTGCCATCAGTGATCCACAGGGTTCGATGGAGACCCAGTACTTC.

In its sample, this clone was seen once. The V call is TRBV14, the J call TRBJ2-5, with D possibly being TRBD1 or TRBD2 (6 bases each). V lost 4 bases and J 3 bases, leaving 27 bases between the germline ends. The CDR3 is 19 amino acids. Germline CDR1 is SGHDN and CDR2 is FVKESK. As DNA, the CDR3 is TGTGCCAGCAGCCCTAGAAAGGCCAGGGGCTATACGGGGGAAGAGACCCAGTACTTC. Protein product: CASSPRKARGYTGEETQYF.

The chain uses TRBV6-6 and TRBJ2-7; D remains ambiguous. Germline lookup yields CDR1 MNHNY and CDR2 SVGAGI (reference sequence). CDR3 length equals 12 residues. V lost 4 bases and J 5 bases, leaving 9 bases between the germline ends. As DNA, the CDR3 is TGTGCCAGCAGTTCGGCCAGGAACGAGCAGTACTTC. Its translation: CASSSARNEQYF.

This chain uses TRBV27 with TRBJ2-1; tentative D call: TRBD2 (5 bases). The germline V gene has CDR1 MNHEY and CDR2 SMNVEV (reference sequence). The CDR3 has 15 amino acids. Trimming took off 8 bases at V and 7 bases at J, with 21 bases between the two ends. The CDR3 DNA reads as TGTGCCAGCGACACCTCGACGGGGTTGGGGAATGAGCAGTTCTTC. Amino acid sequence: CASDTSTGLGNEQFF.

The V call is TRBV28, the J call TRBJ1-2, with TRBD1 matching 9 bases. CDR3 length equals 19 residues. V was pared by 5 bases and J by 0 bases, with 16 bases of the junction left unmatched. Looked up from germline, CDR1 is MDHEN and CDR2 is SYDVKM. The CDR3 here is CASSIQGTGFGMANYGYTF. As DNA, the CDR3 is TGTGCCAGCAGTATCCAAGGGACAGGGTTTGGAATGGCTAACTATGGCTACACCTTC.

The J gene is TRBJ2-3, the V gene TRBV28; D remains unclear. Trimming removed 5 bases at V and 4 bases at J, with 4 bases between. This CDR3 has 11 amino acids. From germline, CDR1 is MDHEN and CDR2 SYDVKM. CDR3 DNA: TGTGCCAGCAGTAGCGCAGATACGCAGTATTTT. Translating it yields CASSSADTQYF.

This chain connects TRBV5-1 to TRBJ2-2, with no clear D. The CDR3 runs to 15 residues. Germline V gene lookup returns CDR1 SGHRS and CDR2 YFSETQ. Trimming removed 0 bases at V and 0 bases at J, with 6 bases between. The chain's CDR3 is CASSLGATNTGELFF. CDR3 sequence (DNA): TGCGCCAGCAGCTTGGGGGCAACGAACACCGGGGAGCTGTTTTTT.

The chain employs TRBV5-4 and TRBJ2-5; maybe TRBD1 (6 bases). V shed 2 bases and J shed 0 bases, with 14 bases lying between them. This CDR3 comprises 16 residues. The germline V gene encodes CDR1 SGHNT and CDR2 YYREEE (reference sequence). The CDR3 protein is CASSFPFGTNQETQYF. CDR3 nucleotide sequence: TGTGCCAGCAGCTTCCCTTTCGGGACAAACCAAGAGACCCAGTACTTC.

The chain has TRBV7-6 and TRBJ2-3; TRBD2 is a possible D gene (7 bases). With 1 base removed from V and 2 bases from J, the gap between germline ends came to 13 bases. The CDR3 has 16 amino acids. CDR1 and CDR2 from the germline V gene are SGHVS and FNYEAQ. CDR3 in amino acids: CASSLEAGAFTDTQYF. For the CDR3, the DNA is TGTGCCAGCAGCTTAGAGGCGGGGGCCTTCACAGATACGCAGTATTTT.

This clone was seen only once. The rearrangement links TRBV28 to TRBJ1-2; D uncertain. Trimming shortened V by 2 bases and J by 2 bases, and 3 bases separated the two germline ends. Germline CDR1 reads MDHEN; CDR2 reads SYDVKM. The CDR3 extends over 12 amino acids. The CDR3 region is CASSLRNYGYTF. CDR3 bases: TGTGCCAGCAGTTTAAGAAACTATGGCTACACCTTC.

V usage is TRBV14 and J usage is TRBJ1-2; D gene unclear. Deletions cut 5 bases from V and 5 bases from J, with 9 bases between. The CDR3 consists of 12 residues. From germline, CDR1 is SGHDN and CDR2 FVKESK. The CDR3: CASSEQSYGYTF. In DNA, the CDR3 is TGTGCCAGCAGCGAACAGTCTTATGGCTACACCTTC.